One and the same sample provided the 9 T cell receptor beta chains below, sequenced in a study of persistence of HIV-infected CD4 T cells. These receptors are not linked to any known antigen. Lysates of CMV-infected fibroblasts at around 9.1 ug/mL stimulated these cells. CD40L/CD69 double-negative CD45RO-high memory CD4+ T cells were collected. The libraries were made with immunoSEQ version 4 in survey mode. The table came from immunoSEQ multiplex PCR; TCRdb's copy has only in-frame clones and leaves some out. This table has fewer than 35,000 clones, roughly four fifths appearing once. Material: CD4+ T cells sorted from PBMCs after approximately 19-hour stimulation, obtained from a patient who received antiretroviral therapy. The source is an adult man with HIV who was CMV-seropositive.

The rearrangement joins TRBV11-3 to TRBJ2-5; tentatively, D is TRBD1 (7 bases). The V end was cut by 1 base, the J end by 6 bases, with 15 bases between. CDR1 SGHNT and CDR2 YENEEA come from the germline V gene. This CDR3 is 15 amino acids long. CDR3 DNA: TGTGCCAGCAGCTTAGGAGGAGGGGGCTTGCAGACCCAGTACTTC. It encodes CASSLGGGGLQTQYF.

The chain combines TRBV4-3 with TRBJ2-1, with 12 bases lining up with TRBD2. J gave up 12 bases and V 1 base, and 4 bases lay outside the gene matches. This CDR3 spans 14 amino acids. Germline values: CDR1 LGHNA, CDR2 YSLEER. Written as DNA, the CDR3 is TGCGCCAGCAGCCAAGGGACTAGCGGGGACGTGCAGTTCTTC. This codes for CASSQGTSGDVQFF.

This chain uses TRBV4-3 with TRBJ2-7, with a weak D call TRBD1 (6 bases). V lost 1 base and J lost 3, with 13 bases in between. Germline V CDR1 and CDR2: LGHNA, YSLEER. This CDR3 region has 15 residues. CDR3 sequence (DNA): TGCGCCAGCAGCCAAGGGGCAGGGGATCTCTACGAGCAGTACTTC. Its protein is CASSQGAGDLYEQYF.

The chain is built from TRBV15 and TRBJ2-1; no clear D. V was pared by 1 base and J by 3 bases, with 13 bases between. Germline V gene lookup returns CDR1 LNHNV and CDR2 YYDKDF (reference sequence). This CDR3 spans 16 amino acids. The CDR3 nucleotides are TGTGCCACCAGCAGAGTGATCCCAAGCCACTACAATGAGCAGTTCTTC. Its protein is CATSRVIPSHYNEQFF.

The chain employs TRBV6-2 or TRBV6-3 and TRBJ1-2; D is perhaps TRBD1 (5 bases). Deletions cut 5 bases from V and 8 bases from J, with 24 bases between. CDR1 and CDR2 (germline): MNHEY, SVGEGT. The CDR3 sequence is 16 residues long. The CDR3 DNA reads TGTGCCAGCAGTCCACCCCCCACAAGGTGGGGCGGAGGCTACACCTTC. Translated: CASSPPPTRWGGGYTF.

V gene TRBV19 combines with J gene TRBJ2-2; tentatively, D is TRBD1 (6 bases). Trimming removed 1 base at V and 1 base at J, with 10 bases between. The CDR3 length is 16 residues. Germline V lookup: CDR1 LNHDA, CDR2 SQIVND (reference sequence). CDR3 amino acids: CASSIARQVNTGELFF. The CDR3 DNA reads as TGTGCCAGTAGTATAGCCCGACAGGTGAACACCGGGGAGCTGTTTTTT.

This rearrangement joins TRBV28 to TRBJ1-6, with D uncertain. CDR3 length: 14 residues. With 7 bases removed from V and 10 bases from J, the gap between germline ends came to 17 bases. Germline V gene data show CDR1 as MDHEN and CDR2 as SYDVKM. CDR3 DNA: TGTGCCAGCATAGGGTCGGAGGGCCCCTCACCCCTCCACTTT. Translated, it gives CASIGSEGPSPLHF.

The CDR3 is CASSTASLGNTIYF. CDR3 DNA sequence: TGTGCCAGTAGTACCGCAAGCCTTGGAAACACCATATATTTT. V usage is TRBV19 and J usage is TRBJ1-3; D is unclear. V was clipped by 4 bases and J by 3 bases, with 10 bases between them. The CDR3 runs to 14 residues. The germline V gene has CDR1 LNHDA and CDR2 SQIVND (reference sequence).

The V gene is TRBV19, the J gene TRBJ1-6; D call uncertain. This CDR3 has 15 residues. CDR1 is LNHDA and CDR2 is SQIVND in the germline V gene (reference sequence). Trimming cost V 6 bases and J 0 bases, with 9 bases left between them. The DNA for the CDR3 is TGTGCCAGTAGGCCGGCCAGCTCCTATAATTCACCCCTCCACTTT. Protein: CASRPASSYNSPLHF.